This T cell receptor (beta chain) derives from a study of CD8+CD57+ T cells in acquired aplastic anemia listed by TCRdb under 2018. About the investigation overall: Extracted DNA from sorted CD4+ and CD8+ cells averaged about 3 ug, ranging from roughly 0.19 to 27.4 ug. An average of roughly 10 million reads for CD4+ cells and 11.0 million reads for CD8+ cells was obtained from healthy donor samples. The paper's findings and limits, for the study overall: Some 30 CD8+ CDR3 sequences were shared between patients and controls but appeared highly expressed in patients and within their immunodominant clones. CD8+ Simpson's diversity did not differ significantly between patients and healthy controls (P=0.060).

Remarks on this clonotype: Its binding antigen is unknown. No much larger clone is present one base from it, and per-base qualities are unavailable.

V lost 0 bases and J lost 5 bases, and the count of bases not matched to a germline gene is 6. From the cysteine through the phenylalanine, the CDR3 covers 16 amino acids. The sequence is cut down to CDR3 DNA, 48 bases in frame from base 1. CDR1 and CDR2 are read off the germline V gene (reference sequence) as LNHNV and YYDKDF. Profiling of TCR beta VDJ combinations and CDR3 sequences used genomic DNA as the template. An Illumina HiSeq 2000 was used for TCR repertoire sequencing. For the original study's pipeline: TRBV/TRBJ rearrangement plots, CDR3 size and DJ length profiles, and Simpson's diversity index were used to assess repertoires. The most abundant DNA sequence in the deep sequencing data was taken as the immunodominant clone. CDR3 amino acid sequences were checked for sharing across subjects and were also compared against the VDJdb database and published repertoires. The raw public data were reprocessed by TCRdb itself: fastp quality trimming at Q25, MiXCR clonotype calling, in-frame beta chains only. Every CDR3 protein is listed once, alongside the most common genes and DNA of its rows. None of the V and J calls come from the authors' own analysis; TCRdb made them. Across this sample there are some 140,000 distinct CDR3 sequences, with 41% seen only once. 8% to 8.5% of the sample rests with the top ten.

In the study, sorted CD4+ and CD8+ blood T cells from patients with severe aplastic anemia and from healthy subjects underwent deep sequencing of TCR repertoires. Ficoll-Paque density gradient centrifugation was used to isolate peripheral blood mononuclear cells. Before DNA extraction, CD4+ and CD8+ T cells were sorted by FACS or by magnetic beads. Sequencing used sorted CD4+, CD8+, or CD8+CD57+ T cells (not recorded which) from PBMCs. The V and J segments used are TRBV15 and TRBJ2-2; a stretch of 7 junction bases matches TRBD2. The TCR originated in a human donor in good health, serving as a control. The sequenced DNA is TGTGCCACCAGCAGAGAGGGCTTGGGAGGGACCGGGGAGCTGTTTTTT. Its protein is CATSREGLGGTGELFF.